This T cell receptor beta chain was sequenced during a study of blood T cell repertoires in COVID-19 (dated by TCRdb to 2018 to 2021). About the investigation overall: The collaborator samples originated in the United States, Italy and Spain and spanned the acute and convalescent phases of COVID-19. The samples were drawn from the first 160 participants of the ongoing ImmuneRACE study and from 1,254 subjects provided by 6 global collaborators. Where HLA class I and class II types were available, the types were taken from metadata supplied by the sample provider, not from assay-based typing. Deeply sampled blood TCRbeta repertoires from subjects exposed to, actively infected with, or recovered from COVID-19 were included in the dataset. A freely available public database, intended as a resource for researchers studying the immune response to SARS-CoV-2, is where the repertoires were released. Nearly every sample came with metadata listing a de-identified subject ID, COVID-19 status, age in years and sex. The prospective study material was composed of cDNA or gDNA derived from T cells, B-cell-depleted T cells, or PBMCs.

The CDR3 measures 14 amino acids from cysteine to phenylalanine. This entry keeps only the CDR3 DNA: 42 bases, framed from base 1. In the germline V gene (reference sequence), CDR1 corresponds to SEHNR and CDR2 to FQNEAQ. Relative to germline, V is 0 bases shorter and J is 3 bases shorter, with 9 bases between their ends. TCRbeta CDR3 regions were amplified from genomic DNA using the immunoSEQ Assay, a bias-controlled multiplex PCR. The authors' analysis ran thus. Within the assay, amplification of reference gene primers was used to estimate how many nucleated cells each sample contained. To quantify the absolute abundance of each unique TCRbeta CDR3 rearrangement, sequence reads were collapsed and filtered. For each sample, productive Simpson clonality was calculated as the square root of Simpson's diversity index across productive rearrangements. This immuneACCESS table, as held by TCRdb, lists in-frame sequences with V and J called but not all clones. Of the missing ones, under half trace to an unresolved V gene in checked studies; the others have no known cause. The V and J calls and clone size are taken from that table; D and trimming were inferred from the DNA. In this sample the table shows 290,000 or so clones, about four fifths of which occur a single time. About 5% of the sample is taken by the ten largest.

In the case of this clone: This clone's antigen is unknown. No much larger clonotype is one base removed from it; base qualities were not supplied.

In the prospective study, participants were 18 to 89 years old, resided in 24 geographic areas of the United States, and were enrolled through a virtual design. In the prospective study, cohorts were assigned on the basis of participant-reported clinical history obtained from a screening survey and a study questionnaire. A participant counted as exposed if, within 2 weeks of entering the study, that participant had been in contact with someone who had a PCR-confirmed or clinician-diagnosed COVID-19 case. In the prospective study, mobile phlebotomists collected whole blood, serum and a nasopharyngeal or oropharyngeal swab from each participant. Over a roughly 2-month period, participants in the prospective study had the option of providing additional blood draws and questionnaires. Before DNA extraction, blood samples from the prospective study were shipped at room temperature or frozen. Points the paper makes about the study in general: Clinical and demographic metadata were provided uncurated, with the amount varying by source and participant.

Recombination joined TRBV7-9 with TRBJ2-7, and possibly TRBD2, on 5 matching bases. The sequencing input was PBMCs or T cells enriched from blood (not recorded which). The sequence came from a man aged 35 to 55 who had been exposed to COVID-19. The CDR3 here reads CASSLAGVSYEQYF. The DNA sequence is given as TGTGCCAGCAGCTTAGCGGGAGTTAGCTACGAGCAGTACTTC.